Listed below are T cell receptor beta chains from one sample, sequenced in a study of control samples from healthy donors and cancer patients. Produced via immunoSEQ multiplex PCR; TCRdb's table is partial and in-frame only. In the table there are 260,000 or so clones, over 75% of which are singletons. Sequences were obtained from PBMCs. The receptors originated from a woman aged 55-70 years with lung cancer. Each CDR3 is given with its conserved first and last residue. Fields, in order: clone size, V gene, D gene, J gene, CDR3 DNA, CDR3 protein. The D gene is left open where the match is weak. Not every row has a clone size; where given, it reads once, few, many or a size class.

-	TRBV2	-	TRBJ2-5	TGTGCCAGCAGATCCGGAAACCTGTATCGGAGGGGGGAGACCCAGTACTTC	CASRSGNLYRRGETQYF
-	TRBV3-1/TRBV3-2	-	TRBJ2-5	TGTGCCAGCAGCCCCCAGGGTGGAAAGACCCAGTACTTC	CASSPQGGKTQYF
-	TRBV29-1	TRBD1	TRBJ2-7	TGCAGCGTGGGGGACAGGGACGAGCAGTACTTC	CSVGDRDEQYF
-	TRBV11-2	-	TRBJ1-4	TGTGCCAGCAGGCGACAGTTATCAACTAATGAAAAACTGTTTTTT	CASRRQLSTNEKLFF
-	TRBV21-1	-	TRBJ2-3	TGTGCCAGCAGCGCCTCCGGGACTAAGAACACAGATACGCAGTATTTT	CASSASGTKNTDTQYF
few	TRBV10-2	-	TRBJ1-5	TGCGCCACATCGGGTGGATCCGACCAGCCCCAGCATTTT	CATSGGSDQPQHF
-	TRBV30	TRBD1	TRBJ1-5	TGTGCCTGGAGTAACCAGGGGGGACAGCCCCAGCATTTT	CAWSNQGGQPQHF
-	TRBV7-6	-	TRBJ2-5	TGTGCCAGCAGCTTTGCGAGGGGGTCCCAAGAGACCCAGTACTTC	CASSFARGSQETQYF
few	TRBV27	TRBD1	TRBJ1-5	TGTGCCAGCACCCCAGGGACAGGGTCCAATCAGCCCCAGCATTTT	CASTPGTGSNQPQHF
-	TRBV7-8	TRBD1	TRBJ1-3	TGTGCCAGCAGCTGGGGGACAGGCTCTGGAAACACCATATATTTT	CASSWGTGSGNTIYF
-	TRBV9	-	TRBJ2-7	TGTGCCAGCAGCCCCCGAGCGGCTAGAGGCGACGAGCAGTACTTC	CASSPRAARGDEQYF
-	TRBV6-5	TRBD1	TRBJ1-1	TGTGCCAGCAGTAGGACAGGGTTGGAAGCTTTCTTT	CASSRTGLEAFF
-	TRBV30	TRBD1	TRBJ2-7	TGTGCCTGGAGGCGGACAGGGGCGTCCTCCTACGAGCAGTACTTC	CAWRRTGASSYEQYF
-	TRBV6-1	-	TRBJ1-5	TGTGCCAGCAGTGAAAGGGGCAATCAGCCCCAGCATTTT	CASSERGNQPQHF
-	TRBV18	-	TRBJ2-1	TGTGCCAGCTCACCACCGGGCAGGGGTTCCTACAATGAGCAGTTCTTC	CASSPPGRGSYNEQFF
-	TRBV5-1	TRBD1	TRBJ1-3	TGCGCCAGCAGCTTGACAGGGGAATACACCATATATTTT	CASSLTGEYTIYF
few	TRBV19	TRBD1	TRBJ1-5	TGTGCCAGTAGAAGGACAGGGAGCGCGTATCAGCCCCAGCATTTT	CASRRTGSAYQPQHF
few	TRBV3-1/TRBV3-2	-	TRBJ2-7	TGTGCCAGCAGCGGGGCCGCATCCTACGAGCAGTACTTC	CASSGAASYEQYF
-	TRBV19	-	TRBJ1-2	TGTGCCAGTAACGATCCCCGGGACACCTATGGCTACACCTTC	CASNDPRDTYGYTF
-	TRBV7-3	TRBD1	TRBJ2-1	TGTGCCAGCAGGTCGACAGGGGGAAACAATGAGCAGTTCTTC	CASRSTGGNNEQFF
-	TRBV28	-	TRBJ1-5	TGTGCCAGCAGTTTATATAATCAGCCCCAGCATTTT	CASSLYNQPQHF
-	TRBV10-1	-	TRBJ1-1	TGCGCCAGCAGTGGGGGGCGGTGGGGGTCGAACACTGAAGCTTTCTTT	CASSGGRWGSNTEAFF
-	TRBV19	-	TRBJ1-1	TGTGCCAGTAGTAAATACCCAGGCACTGAAGCTTTCTTT	CASSKYPGTEAFF
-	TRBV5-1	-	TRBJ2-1	TGCGCCAGCAGCTTGGAGCGAAACAATGAGCAGTTCTTC	CASSLERNNEQFF
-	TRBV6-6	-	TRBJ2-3	TGTGCCAGCAGTAACAGACTGGGCACAGATACGCAGTATTTT	CASSNRLGTDTQYF
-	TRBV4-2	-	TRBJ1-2	TGTGCCAGCAGCCAAGAAGACAGCTTCAACTATGGCTACACCTTC	CASSQEDSFNYGYTF
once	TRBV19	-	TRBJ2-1	TGTGCCAGTACCCGGGCGTTGGCCTCCTACAATGAGCAGTTCTTC	CASTRALASYNEQFF
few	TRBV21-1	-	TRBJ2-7	TGTGCCAGCAGCAAAGCGCGAATAACAGGGGACCGTTACGAGCAGTACTTC	CASSKARITGDRYEQYF
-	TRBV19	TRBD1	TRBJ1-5	TGTGCCAGTAGTCCCCGGGACAGGGTAGGGGGCAATCAGCCCCAGCATTTT	CASSPRDRVGGNQPQHF
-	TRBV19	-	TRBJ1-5	TGTGCCAGTAGTATAGGGGGGGCAGTTAATCAGCCCCAGCATTTT	CASSIGGAVNQPQHF
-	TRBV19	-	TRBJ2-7	TGTGCCAGTAGTGCGACAGTTTCCTACGAGCAGTACTTC	CASSATVSYEQYF
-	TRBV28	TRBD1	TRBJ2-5	TGTGCCAGCACCTTTGGGACAGCCCAAGAGACCCAGTACTTC	CASTFGTAQETQYF
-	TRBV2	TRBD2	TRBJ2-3	TGTGCCAGCAGTGTGGGACTAGCGGGGGGGGCAGATACGCAGTATTTT	CASSVGLAGGADTQYF
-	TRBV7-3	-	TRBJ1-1	TGTGCCAGCAGCCTGGATACCACTGAAGCTTTCTTT	CASSLDTTEAFF
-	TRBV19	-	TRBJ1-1	TGTGCCAGTAGAGAAATCGGGGGGAGCACTGAAGCTTTCTTT	CASREIGGSTEAFF
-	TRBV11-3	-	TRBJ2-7	TGTGCCAGCAGCCCCCAAGGGACCGCTTCCTACGAGCAGTACTTC	CASSPQGTASYEQYF
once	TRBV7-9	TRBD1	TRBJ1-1	TGTGCCAGCAGCCAACCGGGACAGGGTGGCACTGAAGCTTTCTTT	CASSQPGQGGTEAFF
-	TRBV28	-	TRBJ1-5	TGTGCCAGCACAGGGAGTGTGAATCAGCCCCAGCATTTT	CASTGSVNQPQHF
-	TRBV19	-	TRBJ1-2	TGTGCCAGTAGTATTGACCCTTCAGGGGACTATGGCTACACCTTC	CASSIDPSGDYGYTF
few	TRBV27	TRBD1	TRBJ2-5	TGTGCCAGCAGTTTAGGTAGGGGGCACGGAGAGACCCAGTACTTC	CASSLGRGHGETQYF
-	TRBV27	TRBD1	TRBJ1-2	TGTGCCAGCAGTTCGGACAGGGGAAACTATGGCTACACCTTC	CASSSDRGNYGYTF
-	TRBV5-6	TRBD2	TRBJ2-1	TGTGCCAGCAGCTTGGGGGAGGGCCACTACTTCTACAATGAGCAGTTCTTC	CASSLGEGHYFYNEQFF
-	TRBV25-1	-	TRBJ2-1	TGTGCCAGCAGTGAGGTAGGGTTCTACAATGAGCAGTTCTTC	CASSEVGFYNEQFF
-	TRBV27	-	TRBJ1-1	TGTGCCAGCAGTTTATATCGGGGGGGCAGGGACACTGAAGCTTTCTTT	CASSLYRGGRDTEAFF
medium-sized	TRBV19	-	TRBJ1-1	TGTGCCAGTAGGAGACCCAACACTGAAGCTTTCTTT	CASRRPNTEAFF
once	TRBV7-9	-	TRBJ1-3	TGTGCCAGCAGCTTAGGACATTTAAACACCATATATTTT	CASSLGHLNTIYF
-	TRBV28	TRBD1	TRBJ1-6	TGTGCCAGCAGGACCTGGACAGGCGGGAATTCACCCCTCCACTTT	CASRTWTGGNSPLHF
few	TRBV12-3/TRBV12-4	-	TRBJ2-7	TGTGCCAGCAGCCTCACCCGGCGGGGCGAGTACTTC	CASSLTRRGEYF